The source of this T cell receptor beta chain is a study of siplizumab effects on memory and regulatory T cells. General observations from the study: The diversity of naive T cells seemed greater than that of memory cells, and their alloresponse contribution seemed major.

Concerning this clone: Its antigen is as yet unknown.

The repertoire was sequenced with immunoSEQ multiplex PCR; TCRdb's copy has only in-frame clones and lacks some. This sample has 100,000 or so clones; 91% occur once, and the top ten carry roughly 2.8%. This clonotype was obtained from a human donor in good health. Some clones in this sample may be carry-over from other donors' samples. Material: CD4+ T cells sorted from blood.

The CDR3 loop is CASSPTQGHTIYF. The CDR3 DNA sequence: TGCGCCAGCAGCCCCACACAGGGACACACCATATATTTT. The chain is built from TRBV5-1 and TRBJ1-3, with D possibly matching TRBD1 (6 bases). The CDR3 length is 13 residues. Germline CDR1 SGHRS, CDR2 YFSETQ. Trimming stripped 4 bases from V and 8 bases from J, with 13 bases between.